The clone carrying this T cell receptor beta chain was seen only a few times. The antigen is undetermined. The CDR3 has 15 amino acids. Germline CDR1 is MNHEY and CDR2 is SMNVEV (reference sequence). J was trimmed by 1 base and V by 1 base; bases with no gene match: 3. These data come from a study of CD8 T cells in ankylosing spondylitis. Library preparation for TCR beta used quantitative 5'-RACE with molecular barcodes. From the 5' RACE reads, TCRdb called clonotypes with MiXCR, one entry per CDR3 protein. This sample has approximately 540,000 distinct CDR3 sequences; about 12% occur once, and the top ten carry approximately 6.3%. Study-level results: Within matched ankylosing spondylitis synovial fluid, disease-linked clones were reportedly significantly enriched. A TCR beta motif of several highly homologous variants appeared characteristic of ankylosing spondylitis blood.

The sequence derives from a male donor with ankylosing spondylitis. The sequenced sample consisted of blood, either unsorted or a sorted T cell fraction (not recorded which). J is TRBJ1-1 and V is TRBV27; 7 bases match TRBD1. The CDR3 spells CASSLLGQTNTEAFF. DNA of the CDR3: TGTGCCAGCAGTTTATTGGGACAGACGAACACTGAAGCTTTCTTT.